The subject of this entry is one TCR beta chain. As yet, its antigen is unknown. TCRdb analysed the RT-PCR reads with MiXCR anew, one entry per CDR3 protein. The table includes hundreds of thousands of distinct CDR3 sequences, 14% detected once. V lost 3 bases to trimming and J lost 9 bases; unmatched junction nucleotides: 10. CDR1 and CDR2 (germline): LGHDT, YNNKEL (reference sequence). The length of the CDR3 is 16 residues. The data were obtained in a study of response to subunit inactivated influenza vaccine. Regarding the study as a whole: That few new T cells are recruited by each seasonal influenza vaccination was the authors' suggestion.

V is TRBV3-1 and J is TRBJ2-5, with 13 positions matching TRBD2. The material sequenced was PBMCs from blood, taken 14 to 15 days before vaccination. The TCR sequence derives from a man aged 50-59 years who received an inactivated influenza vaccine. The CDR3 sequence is CASSQGGLAGSLAQYF. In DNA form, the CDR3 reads TGTGCCAGCAGCCAGGGGGGACTAGCGGGGAGTTTGGCCCAGTACTTC.